A single sample is the source of the 25 T cell receptor beta chains below, sequenced in a study of cytomegalovirus exposure and HLA in healthy donors. The primer mix had 60 Vbeta and 13 Jbeta primers. Measured with immunoSEQ multiplex PCR; TCRdb has only the in-frame clones, and not every one. The table records fewer than 100,000 clones, 7.6% of them present only once. The sequencing sample was made of PBMCs. All receptors come from a man aged 50 or older in good health and CMV-seronegative.

The chain employs TRBV15 and TRBJ1-4; a possible D gene is TRBD1 (5 bases). This CDR3 is 15 amino acids long. Germline assignment: CDR1 LNHNV and CDR2 YYDKDF (reference sequence). V lost 4 bases to trimming and J lost 4 bases, with 13 bases between them. Here the CDR3 reads CATSKRGTLNEKLFF. The CDR3 DNA reads as TGTGCCACCAGCAAACGGGGGACCCTTAATGAAAAACTGTTTTTT. Full variable domain (outside the CDR3, taken from reference TRBV15 and TRBJ1-4): DAMVIQNPRYQVTQFGKPVTLSCSQTLNHNVMYWYQQKSSQAPKLLFHYYDKDFNNEADTPDNFQSRRPNTSFCFLDIRSPGLGDTAMYLCATSKRGTLNEKLFFGSGTQLSVL.

The chain carries TRBV4-1 and TRBJ1-4; D gene uncertain. V lost 3 bases, J lost 8 bases, and 13 bases lay in between. Per the germline V gene, CDR1 is MGHRA and CDR2 is YSYEKL. The CDR3 is made up of 14 amino acids. As DNA, the CDR3 is TGCGCCAGCAGCCAGCTTCCAGTGAAGGAAAAACTGTTTTTT. Encoded protein: CASSQLPVKEKLFF.

This clone occurred a few times. The rearrangement joins TRBV27 to TRBJ2-7, with 15 bases that match TRBD2. The germline CDR1 and CDR2 sequences are MNHEY and SMNVEV (reference sequence). J was trimmed by 2 bases and V by 8 bases; bases with no gene match: 4. The CDR3 has 15 residues. The CDR3 sequence: CASEGTSGGTYEQYF. The CDR3 nucleotides read TGTGCCAGCGAAGGGACTAGCGGGGGGACCTACGAGCAGTACTTC.

Only a few counts were recorded for this clone. V and J are TRBV6-6 and TRBJ1-1; D is possibly TRBD1 (5 bases). CDR3 size: 14 residues. Germline CDR1 is MNHNY and CDR2 is SVGAGI (reference sequence). V was trimmed by 2 bases and J by 4 bases, leaving 11 bases between them. In DNA form, the CDR3 reads TGTGCCAGCAGTTACAGAAGGGGAAGCACTGAAGCTTTCTTT. It translates to CASSYRRGSTEAFF.

This clone showed up just a few times. The chain has TRBV5-1 and TRBJ2-1; tentatively, D is TRBD2 (6 bases). CDR3 length: 14 residues. V was trimmed by 0 bases and J by 8 bases, leaving 12 bases between them. Germline V gene data show CDR1 as SGHRS and CDR2 as YFSETQ. The CDR3 loop is CASSLVLREDEQFF. The DNA of the CDR3 is TGCGCCAGCAGCTTGGTTCTGCGGGAAGATGAGCAGTTCTTC.

This clone was detected only a few times. The chain recombines TRBV4-1 with TRBJ1-6; TRBD1 matches 7 bases. Germline CDR1 reads MGHRA; CDR2 reads YSYEKL. The CDR3 has 14 residues. J lost 9 bases, V lost 4 bases, and 6 bases had no gene match. DNA of the CDR3: TGCGCCAGCAGCCTCGACAGGGTTGGTTCACCCCTCCACTTT. Its translation is CASSLDRVGSPLHF.

V usage is TRBV18 and J usage is TRBJ1-3; D is possibly TRBD1 (5 bases). Germline CDR1 is KGHSH and CDR2 is LQKENI. The CDR3 runs to 17 residues. Trimming cost V 1 base and J 0 bases, with 13 bases left between them. The CDR3 protein is CASSPLDTISSGNTIYF. The CDR3 DNA sequence: TGTGCCAGCTCACCACTGGACACAATAAGCTCTGGAAACACCATATATTTT.

V usage is TRBV6-1 and J usage is TRBJ2-1; 8 nucleotides line up with TRBD1. Germline values: CDR1 MNHNS, CDR2 SASEGT. The CDR3 has 15 residues. The ends lost 2 bases at V and 4 bases at J; junction bases unmatched: 4. CDR3 amino acids: CASSEFRDRYNEQFF. DNA of the CDR3: TGTGCCAGCAGTGAATTTCGGGACAGGTACAATGAGCAGTTCTTC.

This chain joins TRBV28 and TRBJ1-1; D remains unclear. The V end lost 3 bases, the J end lost 7 bases, and 9 bases lay between the germline ends. Germline CDR1 reads MDHEN; CDR2 reads SYDVKM. The CDR3 has 12 residues. The CDR3 DNA reads TGTGCCAGCAGTTTGAGGAGGCGTGAAGCTTTCTTT. The encoded protein is CASSLRRREAFF.

The chain employs TRBV19 and TRBJ2-3; weak D call: TRBD1 (6 bases). Germline values: CDR1 LNHDA, CDR2 SQIVND (reference sequence). The CDR3 loop spans 17 amino acids. V dropped 1 base and J dropped 4 bases, with 18 bases sitting between them. The chain's CDR3 is CASSIATGTSVADTQYF. The CDR3 coding sequence is TGTGCCAGTAGTATAGCCACGGGGACAAGTGTCGCAGATACGCAGTATTTT.

The chain is built from TRBV15 and TRBJ1-2; D is ambiguous. The germline gives CDR1 LNHNV, CDR2 YYDKDF (reference sequence). V was cut by 0 bases and J by 0 bases, with 11 bases left in between. The CDR3 loop spans 16 amino acids. The CDR3 region is CATSRDPVGANYGYTF. In nucleotides, the CDR3 is TGTGCCACCAGCAGAGATCCTGTGGGAGCTAACTATGGCTACACCTTC. Full variable domain (remainder filled in from reference TRBV15 and TRBJ1-2): DAMVIQNPRYQVTQFGKPVTLSCSQTLNHNVMYWYQQKSSQAPKLLFHYYDKDFNNEADTPDNFQSRRPNTSFCFLDIRSPGLGDTAMYLCATSRDPVGANYGYTFGSGTRLTVV.

The chain recombines TRBV6-5 with TRBJ1-2; D possibly corresponds to TRBD1 (5 bases). The germline V gene has CDR1 MNHEY and CDR2 SVGAGI. The CDR3 extends over 15 amino acids. V dropped 7 bases and J dropped 4 bases, with 19 bases sitting between them. Here the CDR3 reads CASTISSGGSYGYTF. CDR3 sequence (DNA): TGTGCCAGCACTATTTCTTCCGGGGGAAGCTATGGCTACACCTTC.

This clone turned up a few times. This chain joins TRBV18 and TRBJ1-2, with D tentatively TRBD1 (5 bases). In germline, CDR1 is KGHSH, CDR2 LQKENI. Trimming cost V 6 bases and J 4 bases, with 15 bases left between them. The CDR3 has 14 amino acids. The chain's CDR3 is CASSERPDSYGYTF. In nucleotides, the CDR3 is TGTGCCAGCTCCGAACGTCCTGACAGCTATGGCTACACCTTC.

V and J are TRBV5-1 and TRBJ1-2; D perhaps matches TRBD1 (6 bases). Looked up from germline, CDR1 is SGHRS and CDR2 is YFSETQ. Trimming left V 1 base short and J 3 bases short, with 13 bases between. There are 15 residues in the CDR3. The CDR3 reads CASSLITGIDYGYTF. CDR3 nucleotides: TGCGCCAGCAGCTTGATTACAGGGATAGACTATGGCTACACCTTC.

V and J are TRBV9 and TRBJ2-7; weak D call: TRBD1 (5 bases). Trimming cost V 1 base and J 5 bases, with 16 bases left between them. This CDR3 region has 15 residues. Germline assignment: CDR1 SGDLS and CDR2 YYNGEE. CDR3 sequence (DNA): TGTGCCAGCAGCGTATTAGCCCAGGGAACGGACGAGCAGTACTTC. Amino acid sequence: CASSVLAQGTDEQYF.

The chain employs TRBV25-1 and TRBJ1-5, with 10 bases matching TRBD1. The CDR3 spans 15 residues. J lost 5 bases, V lost 3 bases, and 4 bases had no gene match. CDR1 is MGHDK and CDR2 is SYGVNS in the germline V gene. CDR3 residues: CASSDGQGGDQPQHF. The DNA of the CDR3 is TGTGCCAGCAGTGACGGACAGGGGGGTGATCAGCCCCAGCATTTT. Drawing the rest from reference TRBV25-1 and TRBJ1-5, the complete variable domain is EADIYQTPRYLVIGTGKKITLECSQTMGHDKMYWYQQDPGMELHLIHYSYGVNSTEKGDLSSESTVSRIRTEHFPLTLESARPSHTSQYLCASSDGQGGDQPQHFGDGTRLSIL.

The chain combines TRBV2 with TRBJ2-6; a possible D gene is TRBD1 (5 bases). Germline V lookup: CDR1 SNHLY, CDR2 FYNNEI. Between the trimmed V and J ends, which lost 2 bases and 1 base, there was a span of 6 bases. The CDR3 spans 15 residues. CDR3 region: CASSEQGSGANVLTF. The CDR3 DNA sequence: TGTGCCAGCAGTGAACAGGGTTCTGGGGCCAACGTCCTGACTTTC.

This clone was seen more than once but under ten times. The chain joins TRBV7-2 to TRBJ1-5, with D uncertain. Germline V gives CDR1 SGHTA, CDR2 FQGNSA. The CDR3 sequence is 15 residues long. Trimming took off 5 bases at V and 0 bases at J, with 11 bases between the two ends. The CDR3 nucleotides are TGTGCCAGCAGCCCTATGCGGGGTAGCAATCAGCCCCAGCATTTT. Residues: CASSPMRGSNQPQHF.

In its sample, this clone was seen a few times. This rearrangement joins TRBV7-8 to TRBJ1-1; tentatively, D is TRBD1 (5 bases). The CDR3 has 13 amino acids. Germline V gene sequence: CDR1 SGHVS, CDR2 FQNEAQ. V was cut by 4 bases and J by 11 bases, with 17 bases left in between. The CDR3: CASSSRRGGEAFF. CDR3 DNA: TGTGCCAGCAGCTCCAGACGCGGGGGTGAGGCTTTCTTT.

This clone has a handful of counts. Compared with germline, one end of the junction differs, possibly owing to a read error. The chain joins TRBV7-7 to TRBJ2-5, with D perhaps TRBD2 (6 bases). The J call could be wrong; TRBJ2-7 is a better fit for the DNA end. Germline V gene lookup returns CDR1 SSHAT and CDR2 FNYEAQ (reference sequence). The CDR3 sequence is 13 residues long. CDR3 loop: CASSSGTRGEQYF. In DNA, the CDR3 is TGTGCTAGCAGCTCCGGGACTCGTGGCGAGCAGTACTTC.

V gene TRBV5-4 combines with J gene TRBJ1-4, with D perhaps TRBD1 (5 bases). V lost 9 bases to trimming and J lost 5 bases, with 17 bases between them. The CDR3 spans 14 residues. The germline V gene encodes CDR1 SGHNT and CDR2 YYREEE (reference sequence). CDR3 residues: CATQLRKGNEKLFF. The CDR3 nucleotides are TGTGCCACCCAGCTTAGAAAGGGGAATGAAAAACTGTTTTTT.

This clone was seen a handful of times. The V call is TRBV5-4, the J call TRBJ2-5; 9 bases are shared with TRBD1. V trimming: 4 bases; J trimming: 4 bases; junction bases outside the gene matches: 11. The germline gives CDR1 SGHNT, CDR2 YYREEE (reference sequence). The CDR3 is 16 residues long. The CDR3 DNA reads TGTGCCAGCAGCCAGCCCACAGGGGGCGGTGGAGAGACCCAGTACTTC. The encoded protein is CASSQPTGGGGETQYF.

The table lists this clone with a few counts. CDR3 coding DNA: TGTGCCAGCTTCCATGGAGCTAACTATGGCTACACCTTC. It is translated as CASFHGANYGYTF. V usage is TRBV28 and J usage is TRBJ1-2; no firm D call. V lost 8 bases, J lost 0 bases, and 10 bases lay in between. CDR1 MDHEN and CDR2 SYDVKM come from the germline V gene. The CDR3 is 13 residues long.

A few counts support this clone. The chain couples TRBV6-5 to TRBJ1-1, with TRBD1 identical over 7 bases. V trimming: 8 bases; J trimming: 6 bases; junction bases outside the gene matches: 9. Germline CDR1 MNHEY, CDR2 SVGAGI. The CDR3 has 13 amino acids. Here the CDR3 reads CASALTGTAEAFF. The CDR3 DNA is TGTGCCAGCGCCTTGACAGGGACCGCTGAAGCTTTCTTT.

The chain joins TRBV27 to TRBJ2-1, with TRBD1 as a possible D gene (6 bases). Trimming shortened V by 5 bases and J by 3 bases, and 17 bases separated the two germline ends. Per germline, CDR1 MNHEY and CDR2 SMNVEV (reference sequence). The CDR3 spans 16 residues. The CDR3: CASSQLQGRGYNEQFF. CDR3 nucleotide sequence: TGTGCCAGCAGTCAACTACAGGGTAGGGGCTACAATGAGCAGTTCTTC.